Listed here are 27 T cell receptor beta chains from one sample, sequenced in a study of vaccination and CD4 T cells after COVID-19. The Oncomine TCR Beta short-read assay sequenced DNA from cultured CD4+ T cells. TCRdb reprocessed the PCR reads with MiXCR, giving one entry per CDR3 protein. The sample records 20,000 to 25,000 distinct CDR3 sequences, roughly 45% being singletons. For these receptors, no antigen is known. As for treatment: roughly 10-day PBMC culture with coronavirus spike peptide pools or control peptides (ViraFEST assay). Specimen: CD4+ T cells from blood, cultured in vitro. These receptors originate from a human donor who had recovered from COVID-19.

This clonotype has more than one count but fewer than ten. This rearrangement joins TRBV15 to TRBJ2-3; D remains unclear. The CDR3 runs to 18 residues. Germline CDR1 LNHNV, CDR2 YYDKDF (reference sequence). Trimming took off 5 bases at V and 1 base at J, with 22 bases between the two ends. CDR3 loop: CATSGAHRAPKGTDTQYF. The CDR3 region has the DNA TGTGCCACCAGCGGAGCCCACCGGGCCCCAAAGGGCACAGATACGCAGTATTTT. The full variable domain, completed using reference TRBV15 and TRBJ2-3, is DAMVIQNPRYQVTQFGKPVTLSCSQTLNHNVMYWYQQKSSQAPKLLFHYYDKDFNNEADTPDNFQSRRPNTSFCFLDIRSPGLGDTAMYLCATSGAHRAPKGTDTQYFGPGTRLTVL.

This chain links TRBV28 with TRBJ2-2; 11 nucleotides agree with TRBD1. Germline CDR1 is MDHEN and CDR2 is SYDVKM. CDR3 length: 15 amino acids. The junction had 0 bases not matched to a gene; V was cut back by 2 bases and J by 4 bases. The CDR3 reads CASSLGTGGTGELFF. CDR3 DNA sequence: TGTGCCAGCAGTTTAGGGACAGGGGGCACCGGGGAGCTGTTTTTT.

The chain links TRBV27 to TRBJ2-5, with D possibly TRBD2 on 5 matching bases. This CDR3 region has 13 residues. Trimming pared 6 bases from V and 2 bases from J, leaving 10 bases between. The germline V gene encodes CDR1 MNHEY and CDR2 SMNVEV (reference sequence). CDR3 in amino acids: CASRRRIQETQYF. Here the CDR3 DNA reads TGTGCCAGCAGGCGGAGGATTCAAGAGACCCAGTACTTC.

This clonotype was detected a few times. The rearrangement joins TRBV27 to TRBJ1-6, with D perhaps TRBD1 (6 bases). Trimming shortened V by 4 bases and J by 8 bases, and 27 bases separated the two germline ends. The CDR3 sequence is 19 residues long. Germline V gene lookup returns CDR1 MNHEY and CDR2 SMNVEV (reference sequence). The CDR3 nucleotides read TGTGCCAGCAGTTCCCTGGGGGCAGTTGATTGGGTTTTCGATTCACCCCTCCACTTT. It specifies CASSSLGAVDWVFDSPLHF.

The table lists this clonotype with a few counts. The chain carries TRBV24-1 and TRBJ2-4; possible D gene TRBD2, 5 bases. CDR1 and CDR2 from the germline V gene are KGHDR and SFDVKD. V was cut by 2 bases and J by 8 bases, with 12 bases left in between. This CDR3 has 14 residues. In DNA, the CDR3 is TGTGCCACCAGTGATTCCCGCGAGGGCGACATTCAGTACTTC. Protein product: CATSDSREGDIQYF.

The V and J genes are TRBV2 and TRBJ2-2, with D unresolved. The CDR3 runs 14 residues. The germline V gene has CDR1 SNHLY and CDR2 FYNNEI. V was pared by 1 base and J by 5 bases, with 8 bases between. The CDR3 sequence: CASSEVTETGELFF. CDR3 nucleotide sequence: TGTGCCAGCAGTGAAGTCACAGAGACCGGGGAGCTGTTTTTT.

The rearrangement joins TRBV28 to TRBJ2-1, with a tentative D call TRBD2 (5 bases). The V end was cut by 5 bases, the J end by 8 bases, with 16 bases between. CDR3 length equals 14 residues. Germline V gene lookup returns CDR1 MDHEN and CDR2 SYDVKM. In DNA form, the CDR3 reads TGTGCCAGCAGTGAAGGACTTAGATTCGATGAGCAGTTCTTC. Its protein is CASSEGLRFDEQFF.

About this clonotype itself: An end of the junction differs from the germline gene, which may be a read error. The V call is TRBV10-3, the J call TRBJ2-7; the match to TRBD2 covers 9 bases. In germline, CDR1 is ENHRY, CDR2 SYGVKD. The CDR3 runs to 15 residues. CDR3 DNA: TGTGCCATCAGTGAGTCGGGACTAGCATCCTCCGAGCAGTACTTC. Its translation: CAISESGLASSEQYF.

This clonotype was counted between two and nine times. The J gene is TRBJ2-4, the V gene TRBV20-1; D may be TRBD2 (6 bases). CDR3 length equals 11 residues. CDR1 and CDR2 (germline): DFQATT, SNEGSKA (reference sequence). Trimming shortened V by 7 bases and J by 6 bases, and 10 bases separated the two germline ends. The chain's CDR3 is CSGGAGNIQYF. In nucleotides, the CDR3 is TGCAGTGGGGGAGCGGGAAACATTCAGTACTTC.

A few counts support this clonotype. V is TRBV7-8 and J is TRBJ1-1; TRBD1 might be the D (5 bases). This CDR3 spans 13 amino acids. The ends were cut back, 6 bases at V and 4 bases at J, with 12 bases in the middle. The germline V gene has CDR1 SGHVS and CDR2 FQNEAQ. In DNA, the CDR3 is TGTGCCAGCAGAAACCAGGGTTTCACTGAAGCTTTCTTT. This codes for CASRNQGFTEAFF.

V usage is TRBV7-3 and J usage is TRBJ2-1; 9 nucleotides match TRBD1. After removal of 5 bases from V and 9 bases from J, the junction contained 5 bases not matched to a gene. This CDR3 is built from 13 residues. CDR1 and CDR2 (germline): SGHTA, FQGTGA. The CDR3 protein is CASSPGTGLEQFF. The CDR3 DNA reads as TGTGCCAGCAGCCCCGGGACAGGGCTTGAGCAGTTCTTC. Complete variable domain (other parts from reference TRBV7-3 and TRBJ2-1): GAGVSQTPSNKVTEKGKYVELRCDPISGHTALYWYRQSLGQGPEFLIYFQGTGAADDSGLPNDRFFAVRPEGSVSTLKIQRTERGDSAVYLCASSPGTGLEQFFGPGTRLTVL.

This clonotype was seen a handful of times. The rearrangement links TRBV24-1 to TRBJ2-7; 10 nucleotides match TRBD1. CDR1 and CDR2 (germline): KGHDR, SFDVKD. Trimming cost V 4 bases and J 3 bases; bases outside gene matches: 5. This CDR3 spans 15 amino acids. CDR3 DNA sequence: TGTGCCACCAGTGACCGGGACAGGGGTATCTACGAGCAGTACTTC. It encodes CATSDRDRGIYEQYF.

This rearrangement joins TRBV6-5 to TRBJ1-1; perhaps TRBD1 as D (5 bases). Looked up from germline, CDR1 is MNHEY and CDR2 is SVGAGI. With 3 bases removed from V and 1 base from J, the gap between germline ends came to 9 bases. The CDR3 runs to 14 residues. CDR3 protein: CASSYSGGNTEAFF. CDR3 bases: TGTGCCAGCAGTTATTCGGGGGGGAACACTGAAGCTTTCTTT.

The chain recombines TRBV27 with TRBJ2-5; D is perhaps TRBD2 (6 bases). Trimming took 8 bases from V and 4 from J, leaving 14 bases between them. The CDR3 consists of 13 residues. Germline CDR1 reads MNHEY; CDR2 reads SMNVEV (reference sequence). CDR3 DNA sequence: TGTGCCAGCGGCCCAGGGCGGGGAGAGACCCAGTACTTC. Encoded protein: CASGPGRGETQYF.

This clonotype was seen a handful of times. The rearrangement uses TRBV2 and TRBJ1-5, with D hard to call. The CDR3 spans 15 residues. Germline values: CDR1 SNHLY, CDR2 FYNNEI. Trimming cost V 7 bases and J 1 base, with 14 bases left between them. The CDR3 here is CASNWSRSSNQPQHF. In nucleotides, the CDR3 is TGTGCCAGCAACTGGAGCCGAAGCAGCAATCAGCCCCAGCATTTT. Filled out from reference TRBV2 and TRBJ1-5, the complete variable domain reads EPEVTQTPSHQVTQMGQEVILRCVPISNHLYFYWYRQILGQKVEFLVSFYNNEISEKSEIFDDQFSVERPDGSNFTLKIRSTKLEDSAMYFCASNWSRSSNQPQHFGDGTRLSIL.

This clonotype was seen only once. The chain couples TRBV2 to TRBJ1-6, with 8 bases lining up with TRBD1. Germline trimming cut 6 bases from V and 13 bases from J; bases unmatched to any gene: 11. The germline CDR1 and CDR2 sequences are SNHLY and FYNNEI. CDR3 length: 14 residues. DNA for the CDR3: TGTGCCAGCAGGTCGACAGGGGAATCGACCCCCCTCCACTTT. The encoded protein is CASRSTGESTPLHF.

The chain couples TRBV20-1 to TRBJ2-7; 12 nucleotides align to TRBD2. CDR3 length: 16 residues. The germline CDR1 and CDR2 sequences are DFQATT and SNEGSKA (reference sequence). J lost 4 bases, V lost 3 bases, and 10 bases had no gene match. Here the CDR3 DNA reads TGCAGTGCTAGGGTTTCTAGCGGGGGGGCCATATACGAGCAGTACTTC. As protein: CSARVSSGGAIYEQYF.

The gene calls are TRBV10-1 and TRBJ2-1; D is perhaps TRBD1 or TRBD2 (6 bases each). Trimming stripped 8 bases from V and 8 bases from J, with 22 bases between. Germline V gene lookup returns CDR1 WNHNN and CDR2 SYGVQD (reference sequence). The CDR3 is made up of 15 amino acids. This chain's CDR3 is CASRETGTGEDEQFF. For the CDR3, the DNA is TGCGCCAGCCGAGAAACAGGGACCGGGGAGGATGAGCAGTTCTTC.

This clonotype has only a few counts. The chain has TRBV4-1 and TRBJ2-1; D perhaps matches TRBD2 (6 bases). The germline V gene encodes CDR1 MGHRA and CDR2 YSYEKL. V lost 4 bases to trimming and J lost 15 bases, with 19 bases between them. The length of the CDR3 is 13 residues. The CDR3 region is CASSLVAVESPFF. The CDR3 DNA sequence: TGCGCCAGCAGCCTTGTAGCGGTAGAATCCCCGTTCTTC.

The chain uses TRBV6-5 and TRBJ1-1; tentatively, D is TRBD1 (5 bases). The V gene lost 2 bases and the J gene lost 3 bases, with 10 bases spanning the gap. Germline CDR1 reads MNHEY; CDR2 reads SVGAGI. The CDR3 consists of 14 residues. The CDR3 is CASSYGGVDTEAFF. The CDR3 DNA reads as TGTGCCAGCAGTTACGGGGGGGTGGACACTGAAGCTTTCTTT.

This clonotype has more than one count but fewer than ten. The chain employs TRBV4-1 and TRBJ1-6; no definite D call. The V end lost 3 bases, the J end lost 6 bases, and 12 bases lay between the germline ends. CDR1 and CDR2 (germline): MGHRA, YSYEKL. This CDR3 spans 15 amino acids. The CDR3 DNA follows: TGCGCCAGCAGCCAGGGAGGACTCATTAATTCACCCCTCCACTTT. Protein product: CASSQGGLINSPLHF.

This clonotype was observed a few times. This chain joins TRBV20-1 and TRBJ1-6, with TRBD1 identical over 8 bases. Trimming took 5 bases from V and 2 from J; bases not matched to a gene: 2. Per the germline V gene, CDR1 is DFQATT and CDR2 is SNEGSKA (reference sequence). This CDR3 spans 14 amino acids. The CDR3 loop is CSARTGTYNSPLHF. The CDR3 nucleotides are TGCAGTGCTCGGACAGGGACCTATAATTCACCCCTCCACTTT.

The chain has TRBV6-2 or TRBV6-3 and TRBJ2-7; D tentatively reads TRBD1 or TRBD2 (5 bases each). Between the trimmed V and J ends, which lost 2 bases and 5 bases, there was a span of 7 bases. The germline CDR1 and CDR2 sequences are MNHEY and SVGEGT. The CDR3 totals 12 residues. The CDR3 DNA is TGTGCCAGCAGTTACAGGGACCACGAGCAGTACTTC. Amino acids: CASSYRDHEQYF.

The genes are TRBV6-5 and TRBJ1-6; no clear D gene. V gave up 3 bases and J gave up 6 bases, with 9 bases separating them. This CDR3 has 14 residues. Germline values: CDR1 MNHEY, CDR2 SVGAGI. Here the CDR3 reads CASSYLSPNSPLHF. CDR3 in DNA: TGTGCCAGCAGTTATTTGAGTCCTAATTCACCCCTCCACTTT.

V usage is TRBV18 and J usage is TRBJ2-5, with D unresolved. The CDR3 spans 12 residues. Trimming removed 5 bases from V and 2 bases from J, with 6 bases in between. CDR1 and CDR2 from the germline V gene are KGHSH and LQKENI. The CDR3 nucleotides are TGTGCCAGCTCATCTCAACAAGAGACCCAGTACTTC. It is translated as CASSSQQETQYF.

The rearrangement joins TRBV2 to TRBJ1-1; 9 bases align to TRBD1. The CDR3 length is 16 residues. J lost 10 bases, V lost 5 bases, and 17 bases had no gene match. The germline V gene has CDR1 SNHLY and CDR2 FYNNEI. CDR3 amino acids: CASSFYREPGTGSAFF. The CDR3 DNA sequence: TGTGCCAGCAGTTTCTACCGCGAGCCCGGGACAGGGTCAGCTTTCTTT.

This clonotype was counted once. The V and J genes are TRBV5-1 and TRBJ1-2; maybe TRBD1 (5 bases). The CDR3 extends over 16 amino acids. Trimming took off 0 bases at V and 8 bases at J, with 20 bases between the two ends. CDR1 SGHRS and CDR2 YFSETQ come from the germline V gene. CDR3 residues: CASSLDPSGVGAGYTF. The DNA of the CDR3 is TGCGCCAGCAGCTTGGACCCATCTGGGGTAGGGGCGGGCTACACCTTC.